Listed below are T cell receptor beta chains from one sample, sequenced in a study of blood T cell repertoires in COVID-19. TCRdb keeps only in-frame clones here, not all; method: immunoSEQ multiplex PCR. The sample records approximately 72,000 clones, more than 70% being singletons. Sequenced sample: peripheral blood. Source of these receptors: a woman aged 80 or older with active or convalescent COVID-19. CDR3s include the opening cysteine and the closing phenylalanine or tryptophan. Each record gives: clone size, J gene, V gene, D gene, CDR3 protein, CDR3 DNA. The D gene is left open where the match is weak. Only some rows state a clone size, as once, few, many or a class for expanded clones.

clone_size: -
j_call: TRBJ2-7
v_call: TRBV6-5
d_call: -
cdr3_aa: CASSYMQGGSYEQYF
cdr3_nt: TGTGCCAGCAGTTACATGCAGGGGGGCTCCTACGAGCAGTACTTC

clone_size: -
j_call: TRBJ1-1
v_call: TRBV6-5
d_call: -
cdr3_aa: CASSRFGMNTEAFF
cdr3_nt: TGTGCCAGCAGCCGCTTTGGCATGAACACTGAAGCTTTCTTT

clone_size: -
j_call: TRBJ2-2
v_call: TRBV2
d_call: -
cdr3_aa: CASKGEHTGELFF
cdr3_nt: TGTGCCAGCAAGGGGGAGCACACCGGGGAGCTGTTTTTT

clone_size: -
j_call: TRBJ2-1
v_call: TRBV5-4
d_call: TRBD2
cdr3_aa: CASRSGTTSYEQFF
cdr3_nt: TGTGCCAGCAGATCCGGGACTACGTCCTATGAGCAGTTCTTC

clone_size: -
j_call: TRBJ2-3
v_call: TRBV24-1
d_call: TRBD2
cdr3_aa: CATSLAGGPRRTDTQYF
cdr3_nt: TGTGCCACCAGTCTAGCGGGGGGGCCGCGTCGGACAGATACGCAGTATTTT

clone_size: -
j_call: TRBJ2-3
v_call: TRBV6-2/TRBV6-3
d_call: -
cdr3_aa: CASSLGETGRLGDTQYF
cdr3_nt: TGTGCCAGCAGTTTAGGGGAGACAGGGAGGTTGGGAGATACGCAGTATTTT

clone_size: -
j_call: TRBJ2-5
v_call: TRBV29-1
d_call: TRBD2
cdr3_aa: CSVEDQIRLAGVGTQYF
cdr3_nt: TGCAGCGTTGAAGATCAGATTAGACTAGCGGGGGTTGGGACCCAGTACTTC

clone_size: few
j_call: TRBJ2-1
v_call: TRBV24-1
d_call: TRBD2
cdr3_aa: CATSIAGGNYNEQFF
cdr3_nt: TGTGCCACCAGCATAGCGGGGGGCAATTACAATGAGCAGTTCTTC

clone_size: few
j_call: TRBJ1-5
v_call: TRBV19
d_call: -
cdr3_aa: CASSFGRTQHF
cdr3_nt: TGTGCCAGTAGCTTTGGGAGGACCCAGCATTTT

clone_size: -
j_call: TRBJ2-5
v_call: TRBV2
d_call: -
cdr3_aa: CASRRGVEETQYF
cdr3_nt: TGTGCCAGCAGAAGGGGTGTGGAAGAGACCCAGTACTTC

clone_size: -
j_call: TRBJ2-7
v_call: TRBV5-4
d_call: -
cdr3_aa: CASSLGTSSSYEQYF
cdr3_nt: TGTGCCAGCAGCCTGGGGACATCGAGCTCCTACGAGCAGTACTTC

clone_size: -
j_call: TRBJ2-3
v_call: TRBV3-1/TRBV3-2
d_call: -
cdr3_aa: CASSQVFNTDTQYF
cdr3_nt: TGTGCCAGCAGCCAAGTTTTTAACACAGATACGCAGTATTTT

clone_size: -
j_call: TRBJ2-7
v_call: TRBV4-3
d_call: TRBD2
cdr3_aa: CASSQGRGDHYEQYF
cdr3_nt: TGCGCCAGCAGCCAGGGGCGGGGGGACCACTACGAGCAGTACTTC

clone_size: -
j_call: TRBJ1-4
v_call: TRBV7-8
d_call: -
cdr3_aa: CASSLDRVEKLFF
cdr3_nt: TGTGCCAGCAGCTTAGACAGGGTTGAAAAACTGTTTTTT

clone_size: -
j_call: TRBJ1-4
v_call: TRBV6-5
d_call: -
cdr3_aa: CASRTGPNEKLFF
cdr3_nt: TGTGCCAGCAGAACAGGGCCTAATGAAAAACTGTTTTTT

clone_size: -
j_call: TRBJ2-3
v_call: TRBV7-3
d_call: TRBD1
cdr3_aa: CASSLRGPGQGQADTQYF
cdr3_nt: TGTGCCAGCAGCTTAAGGGGACCGGGACAGGGGCAAGCAGATACGCAGTATTTT

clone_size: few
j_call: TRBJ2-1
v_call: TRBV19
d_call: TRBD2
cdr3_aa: CASRGRGGEWQFF
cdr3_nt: TGTGCCAGTAGGGGACGGGGGGGCGAATGGCAGTTCTTC

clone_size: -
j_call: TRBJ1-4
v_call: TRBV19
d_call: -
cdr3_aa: CASSRGVPRGGEKLFF
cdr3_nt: TGTGCCAGTAGTAGAGGTGTGCCGCGTGGTGGTGAAAAACTGTTTTTT

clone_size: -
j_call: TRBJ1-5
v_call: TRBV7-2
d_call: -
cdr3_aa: CASSLYPSNQPQHF
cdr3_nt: TGTGCCAGCAGCTTATATCCTAGCAATCAGCCCCAGCATTTT

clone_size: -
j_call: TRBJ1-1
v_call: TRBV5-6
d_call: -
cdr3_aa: CASSPSPRRGTEAFF
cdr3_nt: TGTGCCAGCAGCCCGAGTCCTCGGCGGGGCACTGAAGCTTTCTTT

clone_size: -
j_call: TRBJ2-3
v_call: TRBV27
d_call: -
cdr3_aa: CASSLLTYEGADTQYF
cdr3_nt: TGTGCCAGCAGTCTACTTACCTACGAGGGCGCAGATACGCAGTATTTT

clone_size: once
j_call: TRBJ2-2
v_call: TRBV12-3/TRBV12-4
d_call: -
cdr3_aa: CASKQHTGELFF
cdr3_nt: TGTGCCAGCAAACAACACACCGGGGAGCTGTTTTTT

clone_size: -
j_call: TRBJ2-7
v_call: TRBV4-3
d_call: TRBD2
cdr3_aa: CASSQAGGGSYEQYF
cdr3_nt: TGCGCCAGCAGCCAAGCTGGCGGGGGCTCCTACGAGCAGTACTTC

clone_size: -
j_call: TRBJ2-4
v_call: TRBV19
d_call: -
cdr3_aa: CASNPWRVPKNIQYF
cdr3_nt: TGTGCCAGTAACCCGTGGCGGGTACCCAAAAACATTCAGTACTTC

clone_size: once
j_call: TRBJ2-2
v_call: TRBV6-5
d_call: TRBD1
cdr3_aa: CASSYTGVTGELFF
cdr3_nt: TGTGCCAGCAGTTATACAGGGGTCACCGGGGAGCTGTTTTTT

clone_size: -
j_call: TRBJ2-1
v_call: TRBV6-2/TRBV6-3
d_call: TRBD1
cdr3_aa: CASSYSTGGASNEQFF
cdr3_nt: TGTGCCAGCAGTTACTCGACAGGGGGCGCGTCTAATGAGCAGTTCTTC

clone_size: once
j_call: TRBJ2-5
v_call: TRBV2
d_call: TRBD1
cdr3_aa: CASSDYRGQETQYF
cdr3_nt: TGTGCCAGCAGTGATTACAGGGGCCAAGAGACCCAGTACTTC

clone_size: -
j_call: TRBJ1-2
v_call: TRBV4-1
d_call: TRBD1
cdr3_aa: CASSQVQGRYTF
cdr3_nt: TGCGCCAGCAGCCAGGTACAGGGGCGCTACACCTTC

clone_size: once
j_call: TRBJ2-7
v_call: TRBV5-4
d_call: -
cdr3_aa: CASSYGADRTYEQYF
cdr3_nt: TGTGCCAGCAGCTATGGGGCGGACCGAACCTACGAGCAGTACTTC

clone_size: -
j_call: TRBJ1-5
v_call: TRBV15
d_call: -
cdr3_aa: CATSSGRGATLNQPQHF
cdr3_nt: TGTGCCACCAGCAGCGGACGGGGGGCGACCCTCAATCAGCCCCAGCATTTT

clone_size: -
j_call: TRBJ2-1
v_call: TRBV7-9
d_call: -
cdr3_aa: CASSRIILSVDEQFF
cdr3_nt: TGTGCCAGCAGCCGCATAATCTTGTCGGTCGATGAGCAGTTCTTC

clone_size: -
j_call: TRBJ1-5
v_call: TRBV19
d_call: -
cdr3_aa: CASSMALGVRGNQPQHF
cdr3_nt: TGTGCCAGTAGTATGGCCCTCGGGGTTAGGGGCAATCAGCCCCAGCATTTT